A single sample gave rise to the 21 T cell receptor beta chains below, sequenced in a study of cytomegalovirus exposure and HLA in healthy donors. Primers: 60 Vbeta forward and 13 Jbeta reverse. Using immunoSEQ multiplex PCR, the repertoire was profiled, and TCRdb retains in-frame clones only, with some absent. The sample lists about 150,000 clones, approximately 80% occurring once. Sequencing was done on a sample of PBMCs. These receptors originate from a woman aged 45-59 years in good health and CMV-seropositive.

The chain links TRBV11-2 to TRBJ2-7, with 7 bases identical to TRBD1. Germline loops: CDR1 SGHAT, CDR2 FQNNGV. V trimming: 4 bases; J trimming: 0 bases; junction bases outside the gene matches: 6. The CDR3 sequence is 15 residues long. The CDR3 spells CASSSQGLSSYEQYF. CDR3 coding DNA: TGTGCCAGCAGCTCACAGGGGCTGAGCTCCTACGAGCAGTACTTC.

Only a few counts were recorded for this clone. This chain uses TRBV4-3 with TRBJ1-2, with TRBD1 matching 7 bases. The CDR3 consists of 17 residues. Germline loops: CDR1 LGHNA, CDR2 YSLEER. V shed 4 bases and J 8 bases; nucleotides not matched to a gene: 19. CDR3 sequence: CASSPQNPRQGGRGYTF. CDR3 nucleotide sequence: TGCGCCAGCAGCCCTCAAAATCCCAGGCAGGGGGGTCGAGGCTACACCTTC.

The chain employs TRBV5-1 and TRBJ1-1, with 7 bases lining up with TRBD1. The CDR3 spans 14 residues. With V trimmed by 2 bases and J by 6 bases, 7 bases remained unmatched. Germline values: CDR1 SGHRS, CDR2 YFSETQ. The CDR3 reads CASSFQGVGSEAFF. The DNA for the CDR3 is TGCGCCAGCAGCTTTCAGGGGGTAGGCTCTGAAGCTTTCTTT.

The chain uses TRBV30 and TRBJ1-2; 10 nucleotides agree with TRBD1. This CDR3 has 13 amino acids. The germline gives CDR1 GTSNPN, CDR2 SVGIG (reference sequence). Trimming removed 8 bases from V and 7 bases from J; junction bases left unmatched: 10. CDR3 sequence: CASLMDRGSGYTF. The CDR3 region has the DNA TGTGCCAGTCTTATGGACAGGGGGTCTGGCTACACCTTC.

The chain is built from TRBV10-3 and TRBJ2-2, with 10 bases that match TRBD1. The CDR3 consists of 15 residues. Losses at the gene ends were 3 bases for V and 5 bases for J; bases not matched to a gene: 3. Germline values: CDR1 ENHRY, CDR2 SYGVKD. This CDR3 is CAISDGTGVTGELFF. Here the CDR3 DNA reads TGTGCCATCAGTGACGGGACAGGGGTAACCGGGGAGCTGTTTTTT.

The chain recombines TRBV5-1 with TRBJ2-3, with D possibly matching TRBD2 (5 bases). The germline V gene has CDR1 SGHRS and CDR2 YFSETQ. The CDR3 has 15 amino acids. The V end was cut by 1 base, the J end by 0 bases, with 9 bases between. The CDR3, as DNA: TGCGCCAGCAGCTTGCAAGGACTTAGCACAGATACGCAGTATTTT. This codes for CASSLQGLSTDTQYF.

The chain is built from TRBV19 and TRBJ1-4; D call uncertain. V lost 3 bases, J lost 7 bases, and 15 bases lay in between. CDR1 is LNHDA and CDR2 is SQIVND in the germline V gene (reference sequence). The CDR3 contains 15 residues. The CDR3 coding sequence is TGTGCCAGTAGTATCGCGTCCGGGGTTCGTGAAAAACTGTTTTTT. Translated, it gives CASSIASGVREKLFF.

The rearrangement joins TRBV19 to TRBJ1-1; weak D call: TRBD1 (6 bases). The V end lost 0 bases, the J end lost 10 bases, and 9 bases lay between the germline ends. CDR1 LNHDA and CDR2 SQIVND come from the germline V gene (reference sequence). This CDR3 has 12 residues. The CDR3 sequence is CASSIEGAAAFF. The CDR3, as DNA: TGTGCCAGTAGTATAGAGGGGGCTGCAGCTTTCTTT.

V gene TRBV5-1 combines with J gene TRBJ2-1; 8 nucleotides align to TRBD1. Looked up from germline, CDR1 is SGHRS and CDR2 is YFSETQ. V gave up 4 bases and J gave up 0 bases; unmatched junction bases: 6. This CDR3 is built from 16 residues. CDR3 bases: TGCGCCAGCAGCATAACAGGGGGAAGCTCCTACAATGAGCAGTTCTTC. This translates into CASSITGGSSYNEQFF.

The gene calls are TRBV6-1 and TRBJ1-1, with TRBD1 as a possible D gene (5 bases). The germline CDR1 and CDR2 sequences are MNHNS and SASEGT. Trimming pared 1 base from V and 7 bases from J, leaving 13 bases between. The length of the CDR3 is 14 residues. The CDR3 coding sequence is TGTGCCAGCAGTGAAGTTCCCGGGGGAGGTGAAGCTTTCTTT. Amino acids: CASSEVPGGGEAFF.

The rearrangement links TRBV5-1 to TRBJ2-7; TRBD1 agrees at 7 bases. Germline CDR1 is SGHRS and CDR2 is YFSETQ. The trim removed 1 base at V and 3 bases at J, leaving 7 bases unmatched. The CDR3 spans 15 residues. The CDR3 sequence is CASSLSVGQVYEQYF. DNA of the CDR3: TGCGCCAGCAGCTTGTCAGTTGGACAGGTCTACGAGCAGTACTTC.

In this sample, this clone turned up once. The chain joins TRBV25-1 to TRBJ2-4; the match to TRBD1 covers 9 bases. Trimming removed 3 bases from V and 5 bases from J; junction bases left unmatched: 8. This CDR3 comprises 16 residues. The germline V gene encodes CDR1 MGHDK and CDR2 SYGVNS. The CDR3 DNA reads TGTGCCAGCAGTGATCTAACAGGGGGCGCCGAAAACATTCAGTACTTC. Amino acids: CASSDLTGGAENIQYF.

The chain has TRBV2 and TRBJ2-7; 9 nucleotides align to TRBD1. The CDR3 is 14 residues long. J was trimmed by 2 bases and V by 4 bases; bases with no gene match: 3. CDR1 SNHLY and CDR2 FYNNEI come from the germline V gene. This CDR3 is CASSVGTGPYEQYF. Written as DNA, the CDR3 is TGTGCCAGCAGTGTTGGGACAGGGCCCTACGAGCAGTACTTC.

The chain uses TRBV27 and TRBJ2-3; 10 bases map to TRBD2. This CDR3 comprises 15 residues. J lost 8 bases, V lost 6 bases, and 11 bases had no gene match. Germline lookup yields CDR1 MNHEY and CDR2 SMNVEV (reference sequence). This CDR3 is CASRLSGGAPSTQYF. CDR3 coding DNA: TGTGCCAGCAGACTGAGCGGGGGGGCACCAAGTACGCAGTATTTT.

The chain is built from TRBV19 and TRBJ2-3, with 10 bases lining up with TRBD1. Germline V gene sequence: CDR1 LNHDA, CDR2 SQIVND (reference sequence). V gave up 10 bases and J gave up 6 bases; unmatched junction bases: 4. The length of the CDR3 is 12 residues. This CDR3 reads CATRQGADTQYF. CDR3 DNA sequence: TGTGCCACCCGACAGGGGGCGGATACGCAGTATTTT.

In its sample, this clone was seen once. The chain couples TRBV10-3 to TRBJ2-6; possibly TRBD1 for D (6 bases). The CDR3 is made up of 13 amino acids. The germline gives CDR1 ENHRY, CDR2 SYGVKD. Trimming stripped 5 bases from V and 13 bases from J, with 15 bases between. The chain's CDR3 is CAISIDRSGVLTF. Written as DNA, the CDR3 is TGTGCCATCAGTATCGACAGGTCCGGAGTCCTGACTTTC.

Here the CDR3 reads CASSPRSSGGARSYNEQFF. The CDR3 DNA reads TGTGCCAGTAGTCCCCGATCTAGCGGGGGGGCCCGGTCCTACAATGAGCAGTTCTTC. The rearrangement links TRBV19 to TRBJ2-1, with 12 bases aligning to TRBD2. Trimming took 5 bases from V and 1 from J; bases not matched to a gene: 12. There are 19 residues in the CDR3. Germline V gives CDR1 LNHDA, CDR2 SQIVND (reference sequence).

This sequence joins TRBV19 and TRBJ1-5; no reliable D call. Trimming took off 9 bases at V and 7 bases at J, with 13 bases between the two ends. Germline-derived CDR1 and CDR2 are LNHDA and SQIVND (reference sequence). This CDR3 is built from 12 residues. CDR3 sequence (DNA): TGTGCCAGCCAAATTGGTGGCCAGCCCCAGCATTTT. It is translated as CASQIGGQPQHF. The full variable domain, completed using reference TRBV19 and TRBJ1-5, is DGGITQSPKYLFRKEGQNVTLSCEQNLNHDAMYWYRQDPGQGLRLIYYSQIVNDFQKGDIAEGYSVSREKKESFPLTVTSAQKNPTAFYLCASQIGGQPQHFGDGTRLSIL.

This clone was observed a handful of times. The rearrangement joins TRBV27 to TRBJ2-3, with D possibly being TRBD2 (5 bases). The germline CDR1 and CDR2 sequences are MNHEY and SMNVEV (reference sequence). The CDR3 totals 14 residues. Trimming left V 3 bases short and J 2 bases short, with 9 bases between. The CDR3 coding sequence is TGTGCCAGCAGTTTCGGGATAACCACAGATACGCAGTATTTT. Its protein product is CASSFGITTDTQYF.

V gene TRBV9 combines with J gene TRBJ2-7; no definite D call. CDR1 SGDLS and CDR2 YYNGEE come from the germline V gene. This CDR3 region has 13 residues. V dropped 2 bases and J dropped 0 bases, with 6 bases sitting between them. CDR3 residues: CASSVDISYEQYF. Here the CDR3 DNA reads TGTGCCAGCAGCGTTGACATCTCCTACGAGCAGTACTTC.

This clone was detected only once. This sequence joins TRBV27 and TRBJ2-7; 9 bases fit TRBD2. Germline assignment: CDR1 MNHEY and CDR2 SMNVEV (reference sequence). Unmatched junction bases numbered 7, after V lost 6 bases and J lost 1 base. CDR3 length: 15 amino acids. DNA of the CDR3: TGTGCCAGCAGCGGAGCGCGGGGGGGATCCTACGAGCAGTACTTC. Its translation: CASSGARGGSYEQYF.